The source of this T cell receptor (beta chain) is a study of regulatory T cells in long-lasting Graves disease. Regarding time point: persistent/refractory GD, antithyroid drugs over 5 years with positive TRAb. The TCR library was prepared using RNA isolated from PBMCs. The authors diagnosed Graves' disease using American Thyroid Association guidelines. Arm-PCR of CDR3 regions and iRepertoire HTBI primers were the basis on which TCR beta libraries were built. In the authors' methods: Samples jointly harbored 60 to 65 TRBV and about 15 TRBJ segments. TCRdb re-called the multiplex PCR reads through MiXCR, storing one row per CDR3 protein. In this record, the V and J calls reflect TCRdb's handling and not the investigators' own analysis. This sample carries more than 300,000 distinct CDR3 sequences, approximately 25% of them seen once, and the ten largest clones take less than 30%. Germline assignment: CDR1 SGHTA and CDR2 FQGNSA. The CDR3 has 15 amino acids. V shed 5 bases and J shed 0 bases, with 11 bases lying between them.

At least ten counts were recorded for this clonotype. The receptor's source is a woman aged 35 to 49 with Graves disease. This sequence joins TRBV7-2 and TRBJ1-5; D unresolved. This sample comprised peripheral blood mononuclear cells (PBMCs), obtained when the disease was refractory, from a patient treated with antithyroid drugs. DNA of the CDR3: TGTGCCAGCAGCCAACGGGGTCTTAGCAATCAGCCCCAGCATTTT. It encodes CASSQRGLSNQPQHF. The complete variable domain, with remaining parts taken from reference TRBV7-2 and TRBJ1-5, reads GAGVSQSPSNKVTEKGKDVELRCDPISGHTALYWYRQSLGQGLEFLIYFQGNSAPDKSGLPSDRFSAERTGGSVSTLTIQRTQQEDSAVYLCASSQRGLSNQPQHFGDGTRLSIL.